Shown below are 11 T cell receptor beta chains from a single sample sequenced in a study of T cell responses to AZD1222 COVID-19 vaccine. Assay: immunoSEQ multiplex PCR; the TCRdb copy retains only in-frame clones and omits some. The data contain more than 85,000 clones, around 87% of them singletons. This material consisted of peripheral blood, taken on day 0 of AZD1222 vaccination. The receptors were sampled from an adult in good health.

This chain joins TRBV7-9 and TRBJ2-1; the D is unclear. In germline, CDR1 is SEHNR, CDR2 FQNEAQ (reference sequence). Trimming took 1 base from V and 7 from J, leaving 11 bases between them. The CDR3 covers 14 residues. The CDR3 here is CASSLGAGANEQFF. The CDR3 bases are TGTGCCAGCAGCTTAGGGGCAGGCGCAAATGAGCAGTTCTTC.

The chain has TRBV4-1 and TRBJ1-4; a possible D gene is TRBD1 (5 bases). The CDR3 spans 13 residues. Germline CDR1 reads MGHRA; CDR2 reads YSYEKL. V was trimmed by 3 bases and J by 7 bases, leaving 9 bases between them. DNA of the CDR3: TGCGCCAGCAGCCATACCGGGGGTGAAAAACTGTTTTTT. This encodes CASSHTGGEKLFF.

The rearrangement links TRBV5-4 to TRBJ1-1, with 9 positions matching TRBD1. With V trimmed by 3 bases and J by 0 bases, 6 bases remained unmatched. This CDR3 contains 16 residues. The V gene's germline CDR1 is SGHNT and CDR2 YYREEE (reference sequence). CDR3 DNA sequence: TGTGCCAGCAGCTCGCCGGGACAGGGTATGAACACTGAAGCTTTCTTT. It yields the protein CASSSPGQGMNTEAFF.

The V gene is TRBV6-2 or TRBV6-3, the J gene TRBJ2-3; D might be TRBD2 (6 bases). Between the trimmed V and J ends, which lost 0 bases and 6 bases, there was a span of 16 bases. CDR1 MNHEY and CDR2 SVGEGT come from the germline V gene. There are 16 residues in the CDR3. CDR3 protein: CASSYSGQRDSDTQYF. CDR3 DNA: TGTGCCAGCAGTTACTCGGGGCAACGGGACTCGGATACGCAGTATTTT.

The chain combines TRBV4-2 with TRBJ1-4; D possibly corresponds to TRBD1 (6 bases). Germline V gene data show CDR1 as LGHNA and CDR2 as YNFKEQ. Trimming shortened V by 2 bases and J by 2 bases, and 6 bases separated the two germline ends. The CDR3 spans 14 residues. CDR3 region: CASSQRGTNEKLFF. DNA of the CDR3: TGTGCCAGCAGCCAAAGGGGGACTAATGAAAAACTGTTTTTT.

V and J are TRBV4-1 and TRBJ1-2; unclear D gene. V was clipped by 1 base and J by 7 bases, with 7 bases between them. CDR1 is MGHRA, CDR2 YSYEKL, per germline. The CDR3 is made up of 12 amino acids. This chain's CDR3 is CASSQGSGGYTF. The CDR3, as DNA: TGCGCCAGCAGCCAAGGGTCTGGTGGCTACACCTTC.

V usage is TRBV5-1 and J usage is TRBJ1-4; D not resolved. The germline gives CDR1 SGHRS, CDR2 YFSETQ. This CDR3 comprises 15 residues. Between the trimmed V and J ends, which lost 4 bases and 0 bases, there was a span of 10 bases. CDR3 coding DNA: TGCGCCAGCAGCCGTACAGCTGCAACTAATGAAAAACTGTTTTTT. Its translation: CASSRTAATNEKLFF.

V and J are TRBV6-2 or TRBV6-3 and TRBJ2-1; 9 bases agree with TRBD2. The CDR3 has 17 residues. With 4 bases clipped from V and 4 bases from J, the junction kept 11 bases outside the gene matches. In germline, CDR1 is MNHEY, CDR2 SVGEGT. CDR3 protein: CASSWRWSGGIYNEQFF. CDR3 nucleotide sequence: TGTGCCAGCAGTTGGCGTTGGAGCGGGGGGATATACAATGAGCAGTTCTTC.

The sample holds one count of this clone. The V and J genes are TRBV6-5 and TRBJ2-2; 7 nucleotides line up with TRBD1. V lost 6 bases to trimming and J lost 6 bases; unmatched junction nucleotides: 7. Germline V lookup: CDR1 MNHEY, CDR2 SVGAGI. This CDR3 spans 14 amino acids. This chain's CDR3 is CASRADRAAGELFF. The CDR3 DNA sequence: TGTGCCAGCAGAGCCGACAGGGCGGCCGGGGAGCTGTTTTTT.

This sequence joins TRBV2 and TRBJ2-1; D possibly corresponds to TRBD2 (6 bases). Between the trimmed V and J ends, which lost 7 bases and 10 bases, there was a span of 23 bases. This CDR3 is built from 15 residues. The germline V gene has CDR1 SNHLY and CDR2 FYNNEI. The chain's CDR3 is CASKNRAGQVGEQFF. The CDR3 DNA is TGTGCCAGCAAAAACAGAGCGGGCCAGGTAGGGGAGCAGTTCTTC.

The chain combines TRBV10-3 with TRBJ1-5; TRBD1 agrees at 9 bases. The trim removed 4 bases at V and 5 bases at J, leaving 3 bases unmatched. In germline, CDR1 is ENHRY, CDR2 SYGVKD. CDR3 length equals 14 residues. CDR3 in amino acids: CAISGGQGYQPQHF. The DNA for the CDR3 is TGTGCCATCAGTGGGGGACAGGGATATCAGCCCCAGCATTTT.